This T cell receptor (beta chain) was sequenced in a study of cytomegalovirus exposure and HLA in healthy donors. V was pared by 0 bases and J by 4 bases, with 14 bases between. Per the germline V gene, CDR1 is MGHRA and CDR2 is YSYEKL. The CDR3 spans 16 residues. The PCR used 60 Vbeta and 13 Jbeta primers. Some clones are missing from TCRdb's copy, which holds only in-frame ones; the method was immunoSEQ multiplex PCR. This sample carries under 200,000 clones, around 73% of them seen once, and the ten largest clones take approximately 2.5%. V is TRBV4-1 and J is TRBJ2-3, with D perhaps TRBD2 (5 bases). The receptor comes from a man aged 60 to 75 in good health and CMV-seronegative. The sequencing sample was made of PBMCs. In DNA, the CDR3 is TGCGCCAGCAGCCAAGATACGGGGATTGGGGCAGATACGCAGTATTTT. As protein: CASSQDTGIGADTQYF.